This T cell receptor (beta chain) was observed in a study of technical replicates of blood from a handful of donors. From germline, CDR1 is MNHNY and CDR2 SVGAGI (reference sequence). V gave up 6 bases and J gave up 2 bases, with 13 bases separating them. CDR3 length: 14 amino acids. Generated by immunoSEQ multiplex PCR, the TCRdb table keeps only in-frame clones and is missing some. The sample holds 80,000 to 95,000 clones; just over 95% are singletons and the top ten take about 0.33%. This TCR came from a human donor in good health. This chain connects TRBV6-6 to TRBJ1-1; no definite D call. The sample comprised T cells isolated from PBMCs. The CDR3: CASSLTHLNTEAFF. CDR3 coding DNA: TGTGCCAGCAGCCTTACCCACCTAAACACTGAAGCTTTCTTT.